The T cell receptor beta chain described here comes from a study of cytomegalovirus exposure and HLA in healthy donors. Study outcomes and limitations: In a later analysis, TCR beta V- and J-gene trimming showed a link to a missense DCLRE1C variant. A reported reduction in N-insertions relative to the approximately 670-donor mean was seen in an Asian-associated ancestry cluster in a later analysis.

PCR employed 60 Vbeta and 13 Jbeta primers. Method: immunoSEQ multiplex PCR; TCRdb's copy keeps in-frame clones and lacks some. The sample lists about 120,000 clones, 75% to 80% occurring once. The CDR3 is 15 amino acids. Germline CDR1 is ENHRY and CDR2 is SYGVKD. J was trimmed by 0 bases and V by 5 bases; bases with no gene match: 2. Comments on this clone: What it binds is unknown.

This chain connects TRBV10-3 to TRBJ1-5, with 9 bases fitting TRBD1. The TCR originated in a woman younger than 45 in good health and CMV-seronegative. Material for sequencing was PBMCs. The CDR3 bases are TGTGCCATCAGTCCGGGACAGGGTAGCAATCAGCCCCAGCATTTT. Translation gives CAISPGQGSNQPQHF.